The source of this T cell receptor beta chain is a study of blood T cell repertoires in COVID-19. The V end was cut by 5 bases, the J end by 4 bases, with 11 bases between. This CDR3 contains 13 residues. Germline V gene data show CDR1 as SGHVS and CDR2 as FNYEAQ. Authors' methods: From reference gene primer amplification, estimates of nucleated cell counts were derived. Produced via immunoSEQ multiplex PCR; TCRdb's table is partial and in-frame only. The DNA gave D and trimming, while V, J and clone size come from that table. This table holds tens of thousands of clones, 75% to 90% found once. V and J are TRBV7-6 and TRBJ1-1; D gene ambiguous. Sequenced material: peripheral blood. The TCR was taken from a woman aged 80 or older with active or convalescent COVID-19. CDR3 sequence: CASSQRPFTEAFF. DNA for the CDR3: TGTGCCAGCAGCCAGCGGCCGTTCACTGAAGCTTTCTTT.